This note documents a single T cell receptor beta chain sequence. This sample stems from a study of blood T cell repertoires in COVID-19. Study-level information: Nucleic acid was either cDNA or gDNA, and it came from T cells, B-cell-depleted T cells, or PBMCs.

Assay: immunoSEQ multiplex PCR; the TCRdb copy retains only in-frame clones and omits some. Among 210,000 or so clones, 70% to 90% were seen once, and the ten largest hold roughly 2%. This CDR3 contains 13 residues. Germline CDR1 reads MNHEY; CDR2 reads SMNVEV (reference sequence). V was shortened by 7 bases and J by 2 bases, with 10 bases between the two germline ends. Sequenced material: peripheral blood. The V and J genes are TRBV27 and TRBJ2-3, with D possibly matching TRBD2 (5 bases). The TCR sequence derives from a woman aged 50 to 60 with acute or convalescent COVID-19. CDR3 sequence reads: CASKADPTDTQYF. In nucleotides, the CDR3 is TGTGCCAGCAAAGCGGACCCCACAGATACGCAGTATTTT.